Reported below is one T cell receptor beta chain. The CDR3 runs 17 residues. Germline V gene sequence: CDR1 LNHDA, CDR2 SQIVND (reference sequence). With 5 bases removed from V and 0 bases from J, the gap between germline ends came to 16 bases. The data derive from a study of PD-L1 blockade in urothelial cancer. Study at large: Atezolizumab was started by patients at some point between 2012 and 2014 at 1,200 mg intravenously every 3 weeks. Male sex and bladder-origin urothelial cancer characterized about nine tenths of the roughly 29 patients.

TCRdb's copy holds only in-frame clones and misses some; the assay was immunoSEQ multiplex PCR. The data show 60,000 or so clones, around 81% seen once. Time point indicated: pretreatment peripheral blood. This sequence was found in a man in his sixties or seventies with urothelial cancer. Sequenced material: PBMCs, taken around atezolizumab (anti-PD-L1) treatment. This sequence joins TRBV19 and TRBJ1-4; no firm D call. Written as DNA, the CDR3 is TGTGCCAGTAGTTCACCGGGATCAGTTGCAACTAATGAAAAACTGTTTTTT. Its protein product is CASSSPGSVATNEKLFF.